This T cell receptor (beta chain) originates from a study of response to subunit inactivated influenza vaccine. TCRdb analysed the RT-PCR reads with MiXCR anew, one entry per CDR3 protein. The table shows just under 250,000 distinct CDR3 sequences, with 9% to 15% occurring only once. Trimming removed 7 bases from V and 4 bases from J; junction bases left unmatched: 7. This CDR3 region has 15 residues. This clonotype was recorded at least ten times. The chain employs TRBV12-3 or TRBV12-4 and TRBJ2-1; TRBD2 matches 10 bases. The starting material was non-naive T cells sorted from PBMCs, obtained approximately 15 days before vaccination. The sequence came from a man aged 50-59 years who received an inactivated influenza vaccine. The CDR3 DNA reads TGTGCCAGCATCCTTAGCGGGGGGCCGTACAATGAGCAGTTCTTC. Its protein is CASILSGGPYNEQFF.